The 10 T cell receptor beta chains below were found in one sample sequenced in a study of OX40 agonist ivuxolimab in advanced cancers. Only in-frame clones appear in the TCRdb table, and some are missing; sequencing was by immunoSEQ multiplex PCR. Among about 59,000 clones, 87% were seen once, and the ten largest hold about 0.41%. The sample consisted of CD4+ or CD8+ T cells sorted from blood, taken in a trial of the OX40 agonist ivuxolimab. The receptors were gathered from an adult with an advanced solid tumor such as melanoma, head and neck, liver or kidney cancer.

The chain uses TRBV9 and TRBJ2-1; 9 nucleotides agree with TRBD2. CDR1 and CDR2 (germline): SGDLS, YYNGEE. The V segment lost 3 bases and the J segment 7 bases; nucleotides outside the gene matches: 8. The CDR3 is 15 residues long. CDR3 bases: TGTGCCAGCAGCGCCGTTAGCGGGAGCCGTAATGAGCAGTTCTTC. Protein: CASSAVSGSRNEQFF.

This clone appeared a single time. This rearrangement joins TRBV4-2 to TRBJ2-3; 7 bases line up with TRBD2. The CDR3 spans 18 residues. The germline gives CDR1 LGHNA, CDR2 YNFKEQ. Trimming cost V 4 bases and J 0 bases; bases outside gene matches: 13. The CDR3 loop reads CASSLQSTAGDSTDTQYF. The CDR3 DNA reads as TGTGCCAGCAGCCTACAATCCACTGCGGGGGATAGCACAGATACGCAGTATTTT.

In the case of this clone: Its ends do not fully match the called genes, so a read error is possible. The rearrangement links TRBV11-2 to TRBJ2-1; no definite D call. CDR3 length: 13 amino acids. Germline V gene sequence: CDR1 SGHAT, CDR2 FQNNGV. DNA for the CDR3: TGTGCCAGCAGCCTAGATAGACCGAATGAGCAGTTCTTC. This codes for CASSLDRPNEQFF. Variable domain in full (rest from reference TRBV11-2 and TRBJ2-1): EAGVAQSPRYKIIEKRQSVAFWCNPISGHATLYWYQQILGQGPKLLIQFQNNGVVDDSQLPKDRFSAERLKGVDSTLKIQPAKLEDSAVYLCASSLDRPNEQFFGPGTRLTVL.

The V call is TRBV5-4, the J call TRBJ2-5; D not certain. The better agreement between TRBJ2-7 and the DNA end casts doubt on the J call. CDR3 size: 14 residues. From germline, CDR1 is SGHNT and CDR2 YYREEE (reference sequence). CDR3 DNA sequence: TGTGCCAGCAGCCCACAGACCGCAGCCTACGAGCAGTACTTC. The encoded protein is CASSPQTAAYEQYF.

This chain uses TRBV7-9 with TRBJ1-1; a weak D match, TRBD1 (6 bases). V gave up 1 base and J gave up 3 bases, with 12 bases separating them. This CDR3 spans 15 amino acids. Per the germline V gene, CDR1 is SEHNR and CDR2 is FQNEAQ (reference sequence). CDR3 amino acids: CASSLVPGAHTEAFF. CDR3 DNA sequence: TGTGCCAGCAGCTTAGTCCCAGGGGCCCACACTGAAGCTTTCTTT.

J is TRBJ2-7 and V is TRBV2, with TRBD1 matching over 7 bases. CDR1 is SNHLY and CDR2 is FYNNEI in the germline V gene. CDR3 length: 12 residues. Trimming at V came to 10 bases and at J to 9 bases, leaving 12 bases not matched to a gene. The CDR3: CANHDRDGVQYF. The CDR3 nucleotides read TGTGCCAACCACGACAGGGACGGGGTGCAGTACTTC.

The CDR3 loop reads CASSLWARGNTIYF. DNA for the CDR3: TGTGCCAGCAGCCTATGGGCGCGTGGAAACACCATATATTTT. The chain has TRBV5-6 and TRBJ1-3; the D is unclear. Germline CDR1 and CDR2: SGHDT and YYEEEE. The CDR3 covers 14 residues. Trimming pared 4 bases from V and 3 bases from J, leaving 11 bases between.

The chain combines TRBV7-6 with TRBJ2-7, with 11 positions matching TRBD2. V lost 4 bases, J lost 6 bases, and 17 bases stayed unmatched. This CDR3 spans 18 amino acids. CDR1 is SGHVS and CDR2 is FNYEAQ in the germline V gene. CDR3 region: CASSSSPSGRYKSSEQYF. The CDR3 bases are TGTGCCAGCAGCTCCTCGCCTAGCGGGAGGTACAAATCTTCCGAGCAGTACTTC.

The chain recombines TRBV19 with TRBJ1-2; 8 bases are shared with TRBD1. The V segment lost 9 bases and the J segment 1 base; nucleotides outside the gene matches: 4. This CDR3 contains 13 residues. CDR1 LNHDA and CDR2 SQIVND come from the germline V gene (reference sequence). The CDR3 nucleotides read TGTGCCAGCCGGGACAGGCTTAACTATGGCTACACCTTC. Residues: CASRDRLNYGYTF.

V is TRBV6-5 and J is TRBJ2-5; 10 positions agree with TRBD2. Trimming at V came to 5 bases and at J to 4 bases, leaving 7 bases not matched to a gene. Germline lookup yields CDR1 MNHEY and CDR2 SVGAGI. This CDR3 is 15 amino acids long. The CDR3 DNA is TGTGCCAGCAGTCCCCGCCCTAGCGGGGGAGAGACCCAGTACTTC. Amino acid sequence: CASSPRPSGGETQYF.